A single T cell receptor (beta chain) is shown here with its context. The antigen is unknown. Method: immunoSEQ multiplex PCR; TCRdb's copy keeps in-frame clones and lacks some. The sample holds thousands of clones, over 70% seen once. A marrow graft followed busulfan-fludarabine conditioning, with cyclophosphamide on days +3 and +4. This specimen belongs to a study of T cells after posttransplantation cyclophosphamide. Regarding the study as a whole: Tissue-infiltrating T cells from skin or gut overlapped little with blood T cells.

There are 14 residues in the CDR3. Looked up from germline, CDR1 is MDHEN and CDR2 is SYDVKM. V lost 3 bases to trimming and J lost 16 bases; unmatched junction nucleotides: 12. This material consisted of PBMCs, taken after allogeneic stem cell transplant with posttransplant cyclophosphamide. This TCR was sampled from a male patient aged 60 to 75 who received an allogeneic stem cell transplant from an unrelated donor, was CMV-positive, and had no GVHD. T cells may partly derive from the graft donor. The V call is TRBV28, the J call TRBJ1-3, with 10 bases matching TRBD1. The CDR3: CASSFGGQGPRRYF. DNA for the CDR3: TGTGCCAGCAGTTTCGGGGGACAGGGGCCCCGTCGTTATTTT.